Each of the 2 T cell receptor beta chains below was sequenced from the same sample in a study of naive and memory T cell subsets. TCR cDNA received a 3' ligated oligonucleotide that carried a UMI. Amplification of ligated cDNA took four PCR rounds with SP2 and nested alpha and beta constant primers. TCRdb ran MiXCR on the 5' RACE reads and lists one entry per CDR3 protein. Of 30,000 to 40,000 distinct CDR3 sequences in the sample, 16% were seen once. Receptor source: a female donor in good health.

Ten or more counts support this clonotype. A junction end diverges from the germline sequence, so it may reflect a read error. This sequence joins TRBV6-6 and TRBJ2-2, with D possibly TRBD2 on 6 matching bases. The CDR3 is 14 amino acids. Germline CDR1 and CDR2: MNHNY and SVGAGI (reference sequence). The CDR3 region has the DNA TGTGCCAGCAATTACGTGGGGGGCACCGGGGAGCTGTTTTTT. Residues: CASNYVGGTGELFF.

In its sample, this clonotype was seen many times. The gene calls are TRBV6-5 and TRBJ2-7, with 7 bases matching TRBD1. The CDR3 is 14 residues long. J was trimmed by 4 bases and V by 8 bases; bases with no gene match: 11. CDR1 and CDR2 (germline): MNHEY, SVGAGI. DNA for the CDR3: TGTGCCAGCGGCAGAGGGGGCCCTTCTTACGAGCAGTACTTC. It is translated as CASGRGGPSYEQYF.